This T cell receptor (beta chain) is drawn from a study of CD8 T cells in Susac syndrome. Findings and limits, study-wide: An acknowledgment was made by the study that its TCR sequencing and HLA analysis involved relatively few individuals.

Regarding this clonotype: Its cognate antigen is unknown.

The authors negatively isolated CD8+ and CD4+ T cells and FACS-enriched TEMRA cells. CDR1 LGHNA and CDR2 YNFKEQ come from the germline V gene. Trimming removed 0 bases from V and 7 bases from J; junction bases left unmatched: 4. The CDR3 spans 15 residues. cDNA came from about 0.46 to 1 ug RNA primed by random hexamers. It was immunoSEQ multiplex PCR that amplified TCR beta CDR3 across 54 Vbeta and 13 Jbeta. A single record per CDR3 protein comes from TCRdb applying MiXCR to the immunoSEQ multiplex PCR reads. The repertoire includes about 430,000 distinct CDR3 sequences, around 83% of them detected once, and approximately 0.12% sits in the top ten.

The chain carries TRBV4-2 and TRBJ2-2; 8 nucleotides match TRBD1. Sequences were obtained from CD8+ T cells from PBMCs. The sequence came from a human donor with multiple sclerosis. The CDR3 bases are TGTGCCAGCAGCCAAGAACAGGGGGAGGTCGGGGAGCTGTTTTTT. This translates into CASSQEQGEVGELFF.